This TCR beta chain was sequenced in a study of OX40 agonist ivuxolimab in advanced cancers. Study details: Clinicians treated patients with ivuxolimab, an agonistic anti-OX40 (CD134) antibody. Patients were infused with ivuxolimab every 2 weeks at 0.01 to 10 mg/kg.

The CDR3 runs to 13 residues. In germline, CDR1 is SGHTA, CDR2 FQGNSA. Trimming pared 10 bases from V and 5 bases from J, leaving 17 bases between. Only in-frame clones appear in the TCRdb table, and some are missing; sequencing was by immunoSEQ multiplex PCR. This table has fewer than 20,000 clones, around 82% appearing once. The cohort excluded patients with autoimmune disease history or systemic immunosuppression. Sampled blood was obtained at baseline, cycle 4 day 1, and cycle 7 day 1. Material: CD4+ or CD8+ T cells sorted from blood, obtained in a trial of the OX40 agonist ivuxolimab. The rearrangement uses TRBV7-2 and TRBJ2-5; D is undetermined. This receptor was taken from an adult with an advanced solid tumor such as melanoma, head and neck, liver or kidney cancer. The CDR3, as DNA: TGTGCCACCTCCGGCCCAAATAAGGAGACCCAGTACTTC. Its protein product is CATSGPNKETQYF. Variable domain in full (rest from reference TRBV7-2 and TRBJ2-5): GAGVSQSPSNKVTEKGKDVELRCDPISGHTALYWYRQSLGQGLEFLIYFQGNSAPDKSGLPSDRFSAERTGGSVSTLTIQRTQQEDSAVYLCATSGPNKETQYFGPGTRLLVL.